The 11 T cell receptor beta chains given below trace back to one sample, sequenced in a study of technical replicates of blood from several donors. Clones were read by immunoSEQ multiplex PCR, and TCRdb kept only the in-frame ones, dropping some. Among fewer than 90,000 clones listed, about 94% were seen once. Specimen: T cells isolated from PBMCs. These receptor sequences come from a human donor in good health.

The V call is TRBV5-1, the J call TRBJ2-5, with D unresolved. The V gene's germline CDR1 is SGHRS and CDR2 YFSETQ. V gave up 7 bases and J gave up 3 bases, with 16 bases separating them. The CDR3 has 14 amino acids. This CDR3 is CASRDAPREETQYF. CDR3 coding DNA: TGCGCCAGCCGAGATGCCCCGCGCGAAGAGACCCAGTACTTC.

The chain has TRBV5-4 and TRBJ1-1, with a tentative D call TRBD1 (6 bases). CDR1 is SGHNT and CDR2 is YYREEE in the germline V gene (reference sequence). The CDR3 contains 15 residues. The V and J ends lost 0 bases and 3 bases respectively, with 12 bases between them. In DNA, the CDR3 is TGTGCCAGCAGCTTGGACGCAGGGGTGGACACTGAAGCTTTCTTT. It is translated as CASSLDAGVDTEAFF.

This rearrangement joins TRBV5-1 to TRBJ2-1; TRBD2 is a possible D gene (5 bases). CDR3 length: 12 residues. The germline V gene encodes CDR1 SGHRS and CDR2 YFSETQ. The ends were cut back, 4 bases at V and 8 bases at J, with 10 bases in the middle. The CDR3 DNA sequence: TGCGCCAGCAGCATGACTATCCATGAGCAGTTCTTC. Translating it yields CASSMTIHEQFF.

This clone was found once. The chain carries TRBV6-1 and TRBJ1-2; TRBD1 aligns across 8 bases. CDR3 size: 14 residues. With 4 bases clipped from V and 8 bases from J, the junction kept 9 bases outside the gene matches. Germline V gene data show CDR1 as MNHNS and CDR2 as SASEGT. In DNA form, the CDR3 reads TGTGCCAGCAGTGGGGGACAGGACCCAGGAGGCTACACCTTC. Protein: CASSGGQDPGGYTF.

In regard to this clone: One junction end does not reproduce the germline sequence, and a read error may be involved. The chain links TRBV9 to TRBJ2-5; 7 bases are shared with TRBD1. The germline CDR1 and CDR2 sequences are SGDLS and YYNGEE. The CDR3 extends over 14 amino acids. The CDR3 sequence is CASSVAGTGDITNF. DNA for the CDR3: TGTGCCAGCAGCGTAGCCGGTACAGGGGACATTACGAACTTC.

Written as DNA, the CDR3 is TGTGCCAGCGGGGTGGGAGGTACAGGTCTGGATACGCAGTATTTT. It translates to CASGVGGTGLDTQYF. The chain couples TRBV2 to TRBJ2-3; the D gene is possibly TRBD2 (6 bases). Trimming took 8 bases from V and 6 from J, leaving 21 bases between them. Germline CDR1 and CDR2: SNHLY and FYNNEI. The CDR3 extends over 15 amino acids.

This chain uses TRBV12-5 with TRBJ2-3, with 10 bases that match TRBD2. With 7 bases clipped from V and 7 bases from J, the junction kept 11 bases outside the gene matches. The CDR3 contains 15 residues. Germline assignment: CDR1 LGHNT and CDR2 FRNRAP. In nucleotides, the CDR3 is TGTGCTAGTGCCTTGGGAGCGGGGGGGCTAAATACGCAGTATTTT. It translates to CASALGAGGLNTQYF.

The chain links TRBV25-1 to TRBJ1-1; D perhaps matches TRBD1 (6 bases). Germline lookup yields CDR1 MGHDK and CDR2 SYGVNS. V was cut by 6 bases and J by 1 base, with 12 bases left in between. The CDR3 has 14 residues. CDR3 region: CASSYTQGNTEAFF. The DNA of the CDR3 is TGTGCCAGCAGCTACACACAGGGGAACACTGAAGCTTTCTTT. Combining the CDR3 with reference TRBV25-1 and TRBJ1-1 gives the whole variable domain EADIYQTPRYLVIGTGKKITLECSQTMGHDKMYWYQQDPGMELHLIHYSYGVNSTEKGDLSSESTVSRIRTEHFPLTLESARPSHTSQYLCASSYTQGNTEAFFGQGTRLTVV.

The V gene is TRBV5-1, the J gene TRBJ2-2; D is perhaps TRBD2 (5 bases). V gave up 0 bases and J gave up 6 bases, with 12 bases separating them. The length of the CDR3 is 15 residues. Germline CDR1 reads SGHRS; CDR2 reads YFSETQ. The CDR3 DNA is TGCGCCAGCAGCTTGGGTCCTAGCTTGGCCGGGGAGCTGTTTTTT. Protein sequence: CASSLGPSLAGELFF. The variable domain in full, with the rest retrieved from reference TRBV5-1 and TRBJ2-2, is KAGVTQTPRYLIKTRGQQVTLSCSPISGHRSVSWYQQTPGQGLQFLFEYFSETQRNKGNFPGRFSGRQFSNSRSEMNVSTLELGDSALYLCASSLGPSLAGELFFGEGSRLTVL.

J is TRBJ1-2 and V is TRBV30; maybe TRBD1 (6 bases). Trimming took off 7 bases at V and 2 bases at J, with 14 bases between the two ends. The CDR3 contains 13 residues. The germline V gene encodes CDR1 GTSNPN and CDR2 SVGIG (reference sequence). CDR3 in amino acids: CASLRDTNYGYTF. The CDR3 nucleotides are TGTGCCTCCCTCCGGGACACCAACTATGGCTACACCTTC.

This rearrangement joins TRBV10-3 to TRBJ2-7; weak D call: TRBD2 (5 bases). Germline CDR1 and CDR2: ENHRY and SYGVKD. The CDR3 loop spans 14 amino acids. Deletions cut 3 bases from V and 9 bases from J, with 18 bases between. The CDR3 region is CAISDSGATTGQYF. In nucleotides, the CDR3 is TGTGCCATCAGTGACAGCGGAGCTACTACTGGGCAGTACTTC.